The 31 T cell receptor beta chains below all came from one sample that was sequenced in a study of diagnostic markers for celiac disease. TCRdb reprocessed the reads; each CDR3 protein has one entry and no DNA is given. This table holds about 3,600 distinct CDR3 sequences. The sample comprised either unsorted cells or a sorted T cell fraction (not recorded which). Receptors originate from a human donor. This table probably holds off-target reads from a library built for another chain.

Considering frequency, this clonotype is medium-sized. The CDR3 region is CASSLPTTGHTQYF. This chain connects TRBV7-9 to TRBJ2-3; as DNA is missing, the TRBD1 call by TCRdb cannot be tested. CDR3 length: 14 amino acids. Germline V CDR1 and CDR2: SEHNR, FQNEAQ (reference sequence).

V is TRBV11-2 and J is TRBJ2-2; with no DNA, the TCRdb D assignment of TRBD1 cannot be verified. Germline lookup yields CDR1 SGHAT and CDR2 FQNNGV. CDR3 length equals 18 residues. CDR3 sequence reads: CASSPRPGQGPNTGELFF.

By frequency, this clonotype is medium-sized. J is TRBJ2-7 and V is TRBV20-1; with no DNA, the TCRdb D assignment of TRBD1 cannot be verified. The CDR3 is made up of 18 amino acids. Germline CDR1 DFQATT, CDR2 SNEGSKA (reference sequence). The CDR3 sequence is CSARDFRGGSEHGYEQYF.

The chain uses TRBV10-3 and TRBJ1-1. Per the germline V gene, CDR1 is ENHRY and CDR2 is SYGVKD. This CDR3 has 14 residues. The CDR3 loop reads CAISSGAVATEAFF.

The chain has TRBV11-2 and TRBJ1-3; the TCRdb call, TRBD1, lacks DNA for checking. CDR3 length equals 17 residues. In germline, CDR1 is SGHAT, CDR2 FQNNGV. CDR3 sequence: CASTISYKPRSGNTIYF.

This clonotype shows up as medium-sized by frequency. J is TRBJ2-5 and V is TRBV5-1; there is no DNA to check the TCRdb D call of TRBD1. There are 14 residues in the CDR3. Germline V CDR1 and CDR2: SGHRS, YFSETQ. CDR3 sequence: CASSWGDRGETQYF.

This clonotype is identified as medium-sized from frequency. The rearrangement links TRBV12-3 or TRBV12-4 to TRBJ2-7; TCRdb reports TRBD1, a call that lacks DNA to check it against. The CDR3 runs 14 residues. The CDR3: CASSPGGQLVEQYF.

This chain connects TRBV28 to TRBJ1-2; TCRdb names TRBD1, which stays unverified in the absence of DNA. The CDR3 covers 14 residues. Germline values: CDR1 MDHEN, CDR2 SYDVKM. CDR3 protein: CASSPAGRGVGYTF.

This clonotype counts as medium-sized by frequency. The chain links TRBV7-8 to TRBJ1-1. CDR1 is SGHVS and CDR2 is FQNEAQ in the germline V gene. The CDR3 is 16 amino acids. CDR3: CASSLDRGPNSPEAFF. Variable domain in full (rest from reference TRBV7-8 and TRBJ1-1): GAGVSQSPRYKVAKRGQDVALRCDPISGHVSLFWYQQALGQGPEFLTYFQNEAQLDKSGLPSDRFFAERPEGSVSTLKIQRTQQEDSAVYLCASSLDRGPNSPEAFFGQGTRLTVV.

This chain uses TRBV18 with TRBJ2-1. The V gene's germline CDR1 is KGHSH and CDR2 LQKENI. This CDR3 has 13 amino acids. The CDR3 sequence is CASSPNNYNEQFF.

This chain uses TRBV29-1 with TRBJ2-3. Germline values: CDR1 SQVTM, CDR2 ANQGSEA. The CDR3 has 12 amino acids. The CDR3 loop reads CSVEDSTDTQYF.

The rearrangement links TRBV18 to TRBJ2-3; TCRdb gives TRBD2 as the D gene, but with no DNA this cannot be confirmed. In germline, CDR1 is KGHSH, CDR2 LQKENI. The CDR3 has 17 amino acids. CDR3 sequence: CASSPAGLAKITDTQYF.

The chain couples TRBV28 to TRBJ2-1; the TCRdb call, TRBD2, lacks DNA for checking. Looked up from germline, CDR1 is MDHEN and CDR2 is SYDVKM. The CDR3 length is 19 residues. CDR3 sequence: CASSLRLAGGQVYYNEQFF.

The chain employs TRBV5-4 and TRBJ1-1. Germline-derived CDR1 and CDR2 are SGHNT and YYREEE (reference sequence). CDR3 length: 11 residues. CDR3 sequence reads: CASSWNREAFF.

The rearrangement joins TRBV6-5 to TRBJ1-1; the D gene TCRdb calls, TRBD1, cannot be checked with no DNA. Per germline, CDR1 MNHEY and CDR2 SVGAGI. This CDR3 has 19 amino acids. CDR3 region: CASSYSTSLQGDWGTEAFF.

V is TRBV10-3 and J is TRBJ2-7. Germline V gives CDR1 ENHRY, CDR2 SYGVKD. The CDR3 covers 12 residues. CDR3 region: CAISASSYEQYF.

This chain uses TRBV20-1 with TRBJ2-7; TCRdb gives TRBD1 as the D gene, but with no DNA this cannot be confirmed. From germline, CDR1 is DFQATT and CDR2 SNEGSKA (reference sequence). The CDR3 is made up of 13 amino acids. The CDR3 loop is CSAKPGQSYEQYF.

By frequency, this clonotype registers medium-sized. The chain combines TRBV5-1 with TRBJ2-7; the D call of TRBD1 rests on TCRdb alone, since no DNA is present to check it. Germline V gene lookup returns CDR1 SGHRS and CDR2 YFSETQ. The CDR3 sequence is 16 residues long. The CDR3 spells CASSLITGTGGHEQYF.

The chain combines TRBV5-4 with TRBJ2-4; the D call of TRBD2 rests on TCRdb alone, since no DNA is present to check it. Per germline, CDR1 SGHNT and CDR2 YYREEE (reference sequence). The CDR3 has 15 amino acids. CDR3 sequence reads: CASSRAGPAKNIQYF.

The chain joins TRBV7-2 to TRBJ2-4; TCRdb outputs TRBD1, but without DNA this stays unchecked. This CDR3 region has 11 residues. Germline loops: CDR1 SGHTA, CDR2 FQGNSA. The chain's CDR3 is CASRAWGVQYF. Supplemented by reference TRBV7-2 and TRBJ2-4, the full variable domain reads GAGVSQSPSNKVTEKGKDVELRCDPISGHTALYWYRQSLGQGLEFLIYFQGNSAPDKSGLPSDRFSAERTGGSVSTLTIQRTQQEDSAVYLCASRAWGVQYFGAGTRLSVL.

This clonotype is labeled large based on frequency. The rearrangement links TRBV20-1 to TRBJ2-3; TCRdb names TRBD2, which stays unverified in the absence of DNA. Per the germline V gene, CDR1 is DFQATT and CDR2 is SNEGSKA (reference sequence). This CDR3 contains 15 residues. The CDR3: CSAGLAGGLSGTQYF.

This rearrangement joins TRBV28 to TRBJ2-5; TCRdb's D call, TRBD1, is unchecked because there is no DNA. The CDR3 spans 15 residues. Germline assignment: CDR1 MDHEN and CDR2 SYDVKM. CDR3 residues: CASSPPRGARETQYF.

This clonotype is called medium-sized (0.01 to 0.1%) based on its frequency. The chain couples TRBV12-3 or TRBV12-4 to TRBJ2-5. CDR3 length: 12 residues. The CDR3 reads CASSLYKETQYF.

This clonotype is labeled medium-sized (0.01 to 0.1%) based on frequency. CDR3: CASTQGRVSTEAFF. The rearrangement links TRBV6-6 to TRBJ1-1; TCRdb selects TRBD1, and the lack of DNA leaves this call unchecked. CDR3 length equals 14 residues. In germline, CDR1 is MNHNY, CDR2 SVGAGI (reference sequence).

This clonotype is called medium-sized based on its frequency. CDR3 sequence reads: CASSLLSGIGTEAFF. The V call is TRBV7-9, the J call TRBJ1-1; without DNA, the TCRdb call of TRBD1 cannot be checked. Looked up from germline, CDR1 is SEHNR and CDR2 is FQNEAQ (reference sequence). The CDR3 is made up of 15 amino acids.

The CDR3 spells CASNQPGVPYEQYF. The chain couples TRBV28 to TRBJ2-7; there is no DNA to check the TCRdb D call of TRBD1. The CDR3 extends over 14 amino acids. Germline V gene sequence: CDR1 MDHEN, CDR2 SYDVKM.

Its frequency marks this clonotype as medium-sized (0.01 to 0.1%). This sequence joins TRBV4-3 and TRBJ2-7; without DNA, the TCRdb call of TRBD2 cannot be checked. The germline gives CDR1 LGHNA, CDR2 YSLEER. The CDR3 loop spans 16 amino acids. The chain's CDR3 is CASSQLFGGGPYEQYF.

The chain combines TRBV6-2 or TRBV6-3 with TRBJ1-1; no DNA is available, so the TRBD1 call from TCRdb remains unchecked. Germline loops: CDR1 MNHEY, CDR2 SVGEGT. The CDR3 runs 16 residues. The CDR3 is CASRGAGGAGRYEAFF.

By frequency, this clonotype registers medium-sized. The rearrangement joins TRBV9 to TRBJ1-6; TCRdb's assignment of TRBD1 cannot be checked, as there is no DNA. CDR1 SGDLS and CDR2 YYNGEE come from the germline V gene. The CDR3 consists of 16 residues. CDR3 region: CASSAPGQQYNSPLHF.

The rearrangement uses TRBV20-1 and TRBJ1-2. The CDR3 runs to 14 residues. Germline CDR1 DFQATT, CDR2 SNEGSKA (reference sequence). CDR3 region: CSARDRKANYGYTF.

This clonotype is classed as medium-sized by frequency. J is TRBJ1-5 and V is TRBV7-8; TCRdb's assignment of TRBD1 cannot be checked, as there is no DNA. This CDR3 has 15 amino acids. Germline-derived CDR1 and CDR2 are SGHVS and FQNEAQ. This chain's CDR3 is CASSYGTGTTEPQHF.